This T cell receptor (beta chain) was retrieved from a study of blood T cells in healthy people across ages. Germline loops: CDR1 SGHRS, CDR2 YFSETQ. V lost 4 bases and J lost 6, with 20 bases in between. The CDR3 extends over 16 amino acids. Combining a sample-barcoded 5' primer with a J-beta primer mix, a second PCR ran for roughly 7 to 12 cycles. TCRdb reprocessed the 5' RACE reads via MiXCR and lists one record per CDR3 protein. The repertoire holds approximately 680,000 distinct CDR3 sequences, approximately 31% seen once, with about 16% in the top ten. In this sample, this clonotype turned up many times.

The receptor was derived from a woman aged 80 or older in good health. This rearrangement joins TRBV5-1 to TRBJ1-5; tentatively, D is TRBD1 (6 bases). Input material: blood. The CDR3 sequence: CASSPTGDGGPQPQHF. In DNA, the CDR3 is TGCGCCAGCAGCCCGACGGGGGATGGGGGCCCTCAGCCCCAGCATTTT.